This T cell receptor (beta chain) was documented in a study of CXCR3-negative and CXCR3-positive naive CD8 T cells (dated by TCRdb to about 2019). Background for the entire study: In total, approximately 140 million TRB reads were obtained, which works out to roughly 1.5 +/- 0.3 million reads per library. Diversity and physicochemical repertoire analyses covered about a dozen donors pooled from two independent experiments. Naive subsets from 5 or 6 donors and memory cells from 3 donors were included in the TRBV-TRBJ cluster analysis. Study-wide findings and limitations: CXCR3 expression partially decreased after cryopreservation, so most assays used freshly isolated PBMCs. Because surface CD5, which is linked to self-reactivity in mice, was comparable between the naive subsets, TCR interaction strength was also inferred from the physicochemical properties of TRB CDR3s. TRB CDR3s from CXCR3-positive naive cells showed higher hydrophobicity (lower Kidera factor 4), lower energy, and higher strength and volume indices than CXCR3-negative naive cells. Both naive subsets had comparably high repertoire diversity, while memory CD8+ T cells had much lower repertoire diversity. TRBV-TRBJ usage was similar between naive CXCR3-negative and CXCR3-positive cells from the same donor, while memory cells showed distinct patterns.

For each CD8+ T cell subset, flow sorting was done in triplicate, and 300,000 to 350,000 cells per subset went directly into RLT lysis buffer. To keep memory contaminants out, a stringent definition of naive CD8+ T cells was applied: CD45RO-CCR7+CD27+CD95-. Peripheral blood mononuclear cells were isolated from buffy coats using standard density gradient centrifugation. A FACSAria III was used to flow-sort naive CD8+ T cells into CXCR3-negative and CXCR3-positive populations. Total RNA was extracted from sorted cells using an RNeasy Mini Kit. Comment on this clonotype: It lacks a known antigen.

The instrument was a NextSeq 550. The Human TCR Profiling Kit (MiLaboratory) was used to prepare UMI-labeled 5' RACE TRB cDNA libraries. The full amount of extracted RNA was used for cDNA synthesis, and the full amount of resulting cDNA was used for PCR amplification. Libraries were prepared in parallel with an identical number of PCR cycles. The authors' pipeline ran thus. With a requirement of at least two reads per UMI, MIGEC and MiXCR extracted about 50,000 +/- 10,000 unique UMI-labeled TRB cDNA molecules per library. An average of about 40,000 +/- 10,000 functional in-frame TRB CDR3 nucleotide clonotypes without stop codons was found per library. After each sample was downsampled to 5000 UMI-labeled TRB molecules, VDJtools was used to calculate diversity metrics such as normalized Shannon-Wiener and Chao1. VDJtools computed clonotype-size-weighted physicochemical properties of the central five CDR3 residues: interaction energy, strength, volume and Kidera factor 4. TCRdb reprocessed the reads, so every CDR3 protein sequence counts as one entry and DNA is not shown. V and J calls and clone size were set by TCRdb, not the authors. The table of this sample itemizes about 84,000 distinct CDR3 sequences. The ten largest make up 0.62% of the sample.

Sequenced input: naive CXCR3+ CD8+ T cells from blood. Explained via the paper, the cell subset or site label denotes: CD45RO-CCR7+CD27+CD95- naive CD8+ T cells expressing CXCR3 (TNR3+). The sequence was collected from a human donor in good health. Some clones in this sample may be carry-over from other donors' samples.

Here the CDR3 is given as CASSFSPSGVNTGELFF. The rearrangement joined TRBV7-2 to TRBJ2-2; without DNA, the TCRdb call of TRBD2 cannot be checked. The CDR3 covers 17 residues, taking in both the cysteine and the phenylalanine. There is no recorded DNA. From a lookup of the germline V gene, CDR1 and CDR2 are SGHTA and FQGNSA.